This entry lists 17 T cell receptor beta chains sequenced from one sample in a study of response to subunit inactivated influenza vaccine. One entry per CDR3 protein results from TCRdb running MiXCR on the RT-PCR reads. The sample has hundreds of thousands of distinct CDR3 sequences, 6% to 9% seen once. The material was PBMCs from blood, obtained around 25 months after vaccination. These receptors all stem from a man aged 45 to 70 who received an inactivated influenza vaccine.

This clonotype was counted ten times or more. The CDR3 here is CASSRQGYGYTF. CDR3 sequence (DNA): TGTGCCAGCAGCCGACAGGGTTATGGCTACACCTTC. V and J are TRBV11-2 and TRBJ1-2, with 7 bases lining up with TRBD1. The CDR3 covers 12 residues. The ends lost 5 bases at V and 5 bases at J; junction bases unmatched: 2. Per the germline V gene, CDR1 is SGHAT and CDR2 is FQNNGV.

This clonotype has a count of ten or more. This sequence joins TRBV29-1 and TRBJ2-3; 7 nucleotides line up with TRBD2. In germline, CDR1 is SQVTM, CDR2 ANQGSEA. This CDR3 is 13 amino acids long. J gave up 2 bases and V 8 bases, and 7 bases lay outside the gene matches. CDR3: CSTGLTDTDTQYF. The CDR3 bases are TGCAGCACGGGACTAACCGACACAGATACGCAGTATTTT.

This clonotype occurred a few times. The chain joins TRBV9 to TRBJ2-2; 7 nucleotides agree with TRBD2. The CDR3 runs to 15 residues. Per the germline V gene, CDR1 is SGDLS and CDR2 is YYNGEE. V dropped 0 bases and J dropped 5; count of bases not matched to a gene: 4. This CDR3 reads CASSVAGRGTGELFF. CDR3 DNA sequence: TGTGCCAGCAGCGTAGCGGGGAGGGGAACCGGGGAGCTGTTTTTT. Full variable domain (outside the CDR3, taken from reference TRBV9 and TRBJ2-2): DSGVTQTPKHLITATGQRVTLRCSPRSGDLSVYWYQQSLDQGLQFLIQYYNGEERAKGNILERFSAQQFPDLHSELNLSSLELGDSALYFCASSVAGRGTGELFFGEGSRLTVL.

This clonotype was seen a handful of times. The CDR3 DNA reads as TGTGCCAGCAGCGAGTCCGCAAACTCCTACAATGAGCAGTTCTTC. This gives the protein CASSESANSYNEQFF. The V gene is TRBV7-9, the J gene TRBJ2-1, with D unresolved. Germline lookup yields CDR1 SEHNR and CDR2 FQNEAQ (reference sequence). V shed 5 bases and J shed 0 bases, with 11 bases lying between them. CDR3 length equals 15 residues. Filled out from reference TRBV7-9 and TRBJ2-1, the complete variable domain reads DTGVSQNPRHKITKRGQNVTFRCDPISEHNRLYWYRQTLGQGPEFLTYFQNEAQLEKSRLLSDRFSAERPKGSFSTLEIQRTEQGDSAMYLCASSESANSYNEQFFGPGTRLTVL.

The table lists this clonotype with many counts. CDR3 in DNA: TGCGCCAGCAGCGAAACGGGGGCCCCCGCCGGGGAGCTGTTTTTT. Translated, it gives CASSETGAPAGELFF. V gene TRBV4-3 combines with J gene TRBJ2-2; D could derive from TRBD1 or TRBD2 (6 bases each). Trimming removed 5 bases from V and 6 bases from J, with 16 bases in between. Germline lookup yields CDR1 LGHNA and CDR2 YSLEER. The CDR3 covers 15 residues.

This clonotype was counted between two and nine times. The V and J genes are TRBV29-1 and TRBJ2-1; TRBD2 aligns across 14 bases. With V trimmed by 6 bases and J by 12 bases, 10 bases remained unmatched. CDR3 length: 14 amino acids. Germline V gene sequence: CDR1 SQVTM, CDR2 ANQGSEA. In DNA, the CDR3 is TGCAGCGTCACCCCCGGGACTAGCGGGGGTAGGCAGTTCTTC. Residues: CSVTPGTSGGRQFF.

V gene TRBV7-2 combines with J gene TRBJ2-7; no firm D call. The germline gives CDR1 SGHTA, CDR2 FQGNSA. The CDR3 contains 13 residues. V was pared by 2 bases and J by 7 bases, with 12 bases between. CDR3 in DNA: TGTGCCAGCAGCTTAATGTTTCTCGGGGAGCAGTACTTC. Amino acids: CASSLMFLGEQYF.

This clonotype was observed many times. The chain is built from TRBV7-8 and TRBJ2-3; TRBD2 matches 14 bases. The CDR3 contains 15 residues. The ends lost 3 bases at V and 7 bases at J; junction bases unmatched: 3. Germline V gene data show CDR1 as SGHVS and CDR2 as FQNEAQ. The CDR3: CASSFGLAGGYTQYF. The CDR3 DNA follows: TGTGCCAGCAGCTTCGGACTAGCGGGGGGTTATACGCAGTATTTT.

This clonotype was seen a few times. This chain uses TRBV2 with TRBJ2-1; 11 bases map to TRBD2. Germline trimming cut 6 bases from V and 4 bases from J; bases unmatched to any gene: 8. Germline CDR1 is SNHLY and CDR2 is FYNNEI. The CDR3 consists of 16 residues. The CDR3 loop reads CASRISGLAAYNEQFF. Written as DNA, the CDR3 is TGTGCCAGCAGAATATCGGGACTAGCGGCGTACAATGAGCAGTTCTTC.

This clonotype has at least ten counts. DNA of the CDR3: TGTGCCAGCAGCTTTCGGGGTTATGGCAATCAGCCCCAGCATTTT. It yields the protein CASSFRGYGNQPQHF. V usage is TRBV5-6 and J usage is TRBJ1-5; D unresolved. This CDR3 region has 15 residues. Trimming shortened V by 2 bases and J by 2 bases, and 11 bases separated the two germline ends. From germline, CDR1 is SGHDT and CDR2 YYEEEE.

This clonotype has more than one count but fewer than ten. The chain employs TRBV7-8 and TRBJ1-1, with a weak D call TRBD1 (5 bases). The CDR3 extends over 14 amino acids. The germline V gene encodes CDR1 SGHVS and CDR2 FQNEAQ. The germline V and J ends were trimmed by 5 bases and 0 bases, with 10 bases remaining between them. The CDR3 DNA is TGTGCCAGCAGCATGGACAATTTGAACACTGAAGCTTTCTTT. It encodes CASSMDNLNTEAFF. The full variable domain, with the rest looked up from reference TRBV7-8 and TRBJ1-1, is GAGVSQSPRYKVAKRGQDVALRCDPISGHVSLFWYQQALGQGPEFLTYFQNEAQLDKSGLPSDRFFAERPEGSVSTLKIQRTQQEDSAVYLCASSMDNLNTEAFFGQGTRLTVV.

This clonotype was seen repeatedly, ten times or more. The chain is built from TRBV12-3 or TRBV12-4 and TRBJ1-5; 7 bases map to TRBD1. The CDR3 covers 14 residues. V gave up 6 bases and J gave up 6 bases; unmatched junction bases: 8. The CDR3 here is CASRHQGVGQPQHF. As DNA, the CDR3 is TGTGCCAGCAGACATCAGGGGGTCGGTCAGCCCCAGCATTTT.

This clonotype was seen more than once but under ten times. The chain links TRBV27 to TRBJ2-3; D is ambiguous. This CDR3 contains 17 residues. CDR1 and CDR2 from the germline V gene are MNHEY and SMNVEV (reference sequence). Trimming stripped 2 bases from V and 6 bases from J, with 21 bases between. CDR3 nucleotides: TGTGCCAGCAGTTTAGTCTGGCTCCAAACTGGGTGGGATACGCAGTATTTT. This encodes CASSLVWLQTGWDTQYF.

This clonotype occurred a few times. This sequence joins TRBV30 and TRBJ1-4; 7 nucleotides align to TRBD1. V was pared by 3 bases and J by 4 bases, with 2 bases of the junction left unmatched. CDR3 size: 13 residues. Germline V gene lookup returns CDR1 GTSNPN and CDR2 SVGIG (reference sequence). The CDR3 coding sequence is TGTGCCTGGAGCCGGGACAGTAATGAAAAACTGTTTTTT. Its protein is CAWSRDSNEKLFF.

This clonotype was picked up many times. In DNA, the CDR3 is TGTGCCAGCAGCTTATGGCTAGCGGGAGAGAGGTACGAGCAGTACTTC. Its translation: CASSLWLAGERYEQYF. This sequence joins TRBV7-9 and TRBJ2-7; the match to TRBD2 covers 10 bases. CDR3 length: 16 amino acids. Trimming at V came to 2 bases and at J to 4 bases, leaving 8 bases not matched to a gene. The germline V gene encodes CDR1 SEHNR and CDR2 FQNEAQ (reference sequence).

This clonotype was picked up a small number of times. The chain is built from TRBV7-8 and TRBJ2-7, with D perhaps being TRBD1 or TRBD2 (6 bases each). Trimming pared 0 bases from V and 4 bases from J, leaving 22 bases between. The length of the CDR3 is 18 residues. Germline CDR1 is SGHVS and CDR2 is FQNEAQ. The CDR3, as DNA: TGTGCCAGCAGCTTAGCGCTTATGGCAGCCCAGGGGACTTACGAGCAGTACTTC. Translating gives CASSLALMAAQGTYEQYF.

This clonotype occurred many times. CDR3 protein: CASSPQDRNQPQHF. CDR3 DNA sequence: TGTGCCAGCAGTCCTCAGGACAGAAATCAGCCCCAGCATTTT. This chain uses TRBV12-3 or TRBV12-4 with TRBJ1-5; D is perhaps TRBD1 (6 bases). The CDR3 is 14 residues long. V gave up 5 bases and J gave up 4 bases, with 12 bases separating them.